This T cell receptor (beta chain) derives from a study of T cell repertoires in cytomegalovirus infection. In the study overall: HLA-B-restricted CMV epitopes that are well studied were used alongside recently identified HLA-C-restricted ones.

TCRdb reprocessed the reads via MiXCR and lists one record per CDR3 protein. The sample records around 570,000 distinct CDR3 sequences, about 39% being singletons. The CDR3 runs 15 residues. Germline values: CDR1 SGHTA, CDR2 FQGNSA. V lost 3 bases, J lost 5 bases, and 7 bases stayed unmatched. This clonotype has at least ten counts. Its target is unknown. The sequence came from a human donor in good health (CMV status not recorded). Some clones in this sample may be carry-over from other donors' samples. Sequenced here: cultured PBMCs, sampled from culture after CMV antigen stimulation. V gene TRBV7-2 combines with J gene TRBJ1-2; 9 nucleotides match TRBD1. The CDR3 spells CASSFPTGGAYGYTF. CDR3 DNA: TGTGCCAGCAGCTTCCCTACAGGGGGCGCTTATGGCTACACCTTC.